This note documents a single T cell receptor (beta chain) sequence. Random hexamers were used to reverse transcribe an amount of roughly 0.45 to 1 ug RNA. Each CDR3 protein is one row after TCRdb ran MiXCR on the immunoSEQ multiplex PCR reads. In the table there are around 160,000 distinct CDR3 sequences, roughly 95% of which are singletons. These data are taken from a study of CD8 T cells in Susac syndrome. V gave up 4 bases and J gave up 5 bases, with 8 bases separating them. This CDR3 is 13 amino acids long. CDR1 and CDR2 from the germline V gene are MRHNA and SNTAGT. The receptor comes from a human donor in good health. The sequencing input was CD4+ T cells from PBMCs. The chain recombines TRBV6-4 with TRBJ2-2, with D possibly TRBD1 on 6 matching bases. The DNA of the CDR3 is TGTGCCAGCAGTGCAGGGGAAACCGGGGAGCTGTTTTTT. Protein: CASSAGETGELFF.